This T cell receptor beta chain comes out of a study of cytomegalovirus exposure and HLA in healthy donors. The PCR was carried out with 60 Vbeta primers and 13 Jbeta primers. This table comes from immunoSEQ multiplex PCR, and its TCRdb copy is limited to in-frame clones, with some not included. This sample has over 150,000 clones, with more than 70% found just once. Of note for this clone: Its specificity is unknown.

Whole-study findings and limits: Published work reported that the classifier diagnosed cytomegalovirus status with high specificity and sensitivity.

The sequenced material came from PBMCs. This TCR came from a boy between 2 and 10 years old in good health and CMV-seronegative.

CDR3 bases: TGTGCCAGCAGTCGACAGGGCTTGGATGAGCAGTTCTTC. Protein sequence: CASSRQGLDEQFF. The chain is built from TRBV6-6 and TRBJ2-1, with 7 positions matching TRBD1. CDR3 length: 13 amino acids. Germline V CDR1 and CDR2: MNHNY, SVGAGI (reference sequence). V dropped 5 bases and J dropped 8; count of bases not matched to a gene: 6.